This TCR beta chain was captured by sequencing in a study of lymphopenia after photon versus proton radiotherapy (dated by TCRdb to about 2019). Regarding the research as a whole: The study compared the immunological effects of photon versus proton radiation therapy in patients with gastrointestinal tumors who developed high-grade lymphopenia. The cohort included some 20 patients with gastrointestinal tumors who developed lymphopenia after receiving either photon or proton therapy. The goal of the study was to characterize the differences between the two radiation modalities in how they affect the immune system.

The research as a whole found: During treatment, patients who received proton therapy stayed relatively stable, whereas patients who received photon therapy lost naive T cells and TCR diversity and gained effector/memory populations. The survival association was examined only in patients who died, and the authors described better survival with proton therapy as a possibility, not as a demonstrated result. After the lymphocyte count nadir, photon-treated repertoires showed oligoclonal expansion, especially of CD8+ Temra cells, which drove the drop in diversity. Across the cohort, among patients who died, a greater drop in TCR diversity after the nadir was inversely correlated with overall survival time.

The germline V end is reduced by 4 bases and the J end by 2 bases; junction bases left unmatched: 8. Measured from the cysteine to the phenylalanine, the CDR3 is 14 residues long. The only DNA kept is the CDR3, 42 bases in frame from the first base. CDR1 SQVTM and CDR2 ANQGSEA were looked up in the germline V gene. Details on this clone: Its antigen is still unknown. There are no base qualities to consult, and no much larger clone falls within one base.

Library preparation was by the immunoSEQ multiplex PCR assay. T cell repertoires were profiled by deep sequencing of rearranged TCR beta loci, alongside multiparametric flow cytometry. In TCRdb, the immuneACCESS table is reduced to in-frame sequences with V and J assigned. These tables do not hold every clone; where another copy was compared, an unresolved V gene accounts for under half, and the others remain unexplained. The sample includes tens of thousands of clones, with more than 85% observed a single time. Jointly, the top ten make up 18% of the sample. Sequenced here: peripheral blood, sampled from a patient treated with photon-based radiotherapy. This clonotype was obtained from a woman aged 40 to 49 with cholangiocarcinoma. This chain joins TRBV29-1 to TRBJ2-7; TRBD1 matches 7 bases in the middle. The CDR3 reads as follows: CSVGRDRRAYEQYF. The DNA reads TGCAGCGTTGGCCGGGACAGAAGAGCCTACGAGCAGTACTTC.